These T cell receptor beta chains were read from a single sample in a study of post-analysis software for immune sequencing data. In TCRdb, the PCR reads were re-called with MiXCR into one record per CDR3 protein. The data contain some 690,000 distinct CDR3 sequences, 25% to 30% of them seen just once; the ten biggest clones take up roughly 0.54%. The specimen was blood. The source is a girl aged 5-17 years with multiple sclerosis. Both conserved end residues are part of each CDR3. D genes are given only for firm matches. Clone size is given for some rows only: seen once, a few or many times, or a class if the clone is expanded.

cdr3_nt: TGTGCCAGCAGCTTAGCTTGGGGGCAGGGGACCCAGTACTTC
cdr3_aa: CASSLAWGQGTQYF
v_call: TRBV7-2
j_call: TRBJ2-5
d_call: -
clone_size: many

cdr3_nt: TGTGCCAGCAGCCAAGTGACGGGACTTCGAAGCACAGATACGCAGTATTTT
cdr3_aa: CASSQVTGLRSTDTQYF
v_call: TRBV14
j_call: TRBJ2-3
d_call: -
clone_size: -

cdr3_nt: TGCAGTGCTAGAAATTCTAGCGGGAGTGCCTACGAGCAGTACTTC
cdr3_aa: CSARNSSGSAYEQYF
v_call: TRBV20-1
j_call: TRBJ2-7
d_call: TRBD2
clone_size: few

cdr3_nt: TGTGCCAGCAGTGAATCACCGTGGAATGAGCAGTTCTTC
cdr3_aa: CASSESPWNEQFF
v_call: TRBV25-1
j_call: TRBJ2-1
d_call: -
clone_size: few

cdr3_nt: TGCAGCGTTAAAACTAAAGCAGGGGGTCTGTCTGAAGCTTTCTTT
cdr3_aa: CSVKTKAGGLSEAFF
v_call: TRBV29-1
j_call: TRBJ1-1
d_call: TRBD1
clone_size: -

cdr3_nt: TGTGCCAGCAGAGACAGGGTCCCTGAAGCTTTCTTT
cdr3_aa: CASRDRVPEAFF
v_call: TRBV6-1
j_call: TRBJ1-1
d_call: TRBD1
clone_size: -

cdr3_nt: TGTGCCAGCAACCAGGGACTAGCTGCAGATACGCAGTATTTT
cdr3_aa: CASNQGLAADTQYF
v_call: TRBV12-3/TRBV12-4
j_call: TRBJ2-3
d_call: TRBD2
clone_size: -

cdr3_nt: TGTGCCCGCAGCAAAAGCCGGGGCTACGAGCAGTACTTC
cdr3_aa: CARSKSRGYEQYF
v_call: TRBV21-1
j_call: TRBJ2-7
d_call: -
clone_size: -

cdr3_nt: TGTGCCAGCAGTTCACTCTTGGGCACCTACAATGAGCAGTTCTTC
cdr3_aa: CASSSLLGTYNEQFF
v_call: TRBV6-6
j_call: TRBJ2-1
d_call: -
clone_size: -

cdr3_nt: TGTGCCAGCAGTTACGGGACGGTTAATGAAAAACTGTTTTTT
cdr3_aa: CASSYGTVNEKLFF
v_call: TRBV6-5
j_call: TRBJ1-4
d_call: -
clone_size: -

cdr3_nt: TGCAGTGTAATAAACAGGGCCGTCGGTGAAAAACTGTTTTTT
cdr3_aa: CSVINRAVGEKLFF
v_call: TRBV20-1
j_call: TRBJ1-4
d_call: -
clone_size: -

cdr3_nt: TGTGCCACCAGCAGACAGGGGACCTCTGGGGCCAACGTCCTGACTTTC
cdr3_aa: CATSRQGTSGANVLTF
v_call: TRBV15
j_call: TRBJ2-6
d_call: -
clone_size: few

cdr3_nt: TGCGCCAGCAGCCAAGAACTAGCGGTATACAATGAGCAGTTCTTC
cdr3_aa: CASSQELAVYNEQFF
v_call: TRBV4-3
j_call: TRBJ2-1
d_call: TRBD2
clone_size: few

cdr3_nt: TGCGCCAGCAGCCAAGGGAGGGTTAATGAGCAGTTCTTC
cdr3_aa: CASSQGRVNEQFF
v_call: TRBV4-1
j_call: TRBJ2-1
d_call: -
clone_size: few

cdr3_nt: TGTGCCAGCAGCTTACGTGGCCGGGGACTTACTTCCTACGAGCAGTACTTC
cdr3_aa: CASSLRGRGLTSYEQYF
v_call: TRBV7-2
j_call: TRBJ2-7
d_call: -
clone_size: -

cdr3_nt: TGCAGTGACCTAGCGGGAGTTGGAGAGACCCAGTACTTC
cdr3_aa: CSDLAGVGETQYF
v_call: TRBV20-1
j_call: TRBJ2-5
d_call: TRBD2
clone_size: -

cdr3_nt: TGTGCCAGCAGCGTAACGGACCCCACAGATACGCAGTATTTT
cdr3_aa: CASSVTDPTDTQYF
v_call: TRBV7-9
j_call: TRBJ2-3
d_call: -
clone_size: once

cdr3_nt: TGCAGCGTTGAAGGAAGTCGGGGACGTCGAGATACGCAGTATTTT
cdr3_aa: CSVEGSRGRRDTQYF
v_call: TRBV29-1
j_call: TRBJ2-3
d_call: -
clone_size: few

cdr3_nt: TGCAGCGCCCTTGAGGGAGGGTTAGTTAATGAGCAGTTCTTC
cdr3_aa: CSALEGGLVNEQFF
v_call: TRBV29-1
j_call: TRBJ2-1
d_call: TRBD2
clone_size: many

cdr3_nt: TGCGCCAGCAGCTTAATCCCCATCCAATTTGACACGCCTGCGTCTGGAAACACCATATATTTT
cdr3_aa: CASSLIPIQFDTPASGNTIYF
v_call: TRBV5-1
j_call: TRBJ1-3
d_call: -
clone_size: -

cdr3_nt: TGTGCCACCAGTGATGGGGACAGGGGGCGCGTAAATGAGCAGTTCTTC
cdr3_aa: CATSDGDRGRVNEQFF
v_call: TRBV24-1
j_call: TRBJ2-1
d_call: TRBD1
clone_size: few

cdr3_nt: TGTGCCAGCAGCTTCGCACACAGGCAAGAGACCCAGTACTTC
cdr3_aa: CASSFAHRQETQYF
v_call: TRBV7-2
j_call: TRBJ2-5
d_call: -
clone_size: few

cdr3_nt: TGTGCCAGCAGACAGGGTTTCGAAAAACTGTTTTTT
cdr3_aa: CASRQGFEKLFF
v_call: TRBV2
j_call: TRBJ1-4
d_call: -
clone_size: few

cdr3_nt: TGTGCCACCAGCGACCGGGAGGCAATGAACACTGAAGCTTTCTTT
cdr3_aa: CATSDREAMNTEAFF
v_call: TRBV15
j_call: TRBJ1-1
d_call: -
clone_size: few

cdr3_nt: TGCGCCAGCAGCTTGGTGGGACTGAACCAAGAGACCCAGTACTTC
cdr3_aa: CASSLVGLNQETQYF
v_call: TRBV5-1
j_call: TRBJ2-5
d_call: -
clone_size: -

cdr3_nt: TGTGCCAGCAGAGCCAGGACAGGGCACACCGGGGAGCTGTTTTTT
cdr3_aa: CASRARTGHTGELFF
v_call: TRBV2
j_call: TRBJ2-2
d_call: TRBD1
clone_size: -

cdr3_nt: TGTGCCAGCAGGCCCCCGGGGACTCACCCAACTAATGAAAAACTGTTTTTT
cdr3_aa: CASRPPGTHPTNEKLFF
v_call: TRBV2
j_call: TRBJ1-4
d_call: -
clone_size: -

cdr3_nt: TGCGCCAGCAGCCAAGCGCAGGGGGTCAACATTCAGTACTTC
cdr3_aa: CASSQAQGVNIQYF
v_call: TRBV4-3
j_call: TRBJ2-4
d_call: TRBD1
clone_size: -

cdr3_nt: TGTGCCATCAGTGAGTCAGGGGACATACGATACAATGAGCAGTTCTTC
cdr3_aa: CAISESGDIRYNEQFF
v_call: TRBV10-3
j_call: TRBJ2-1
d_call: -
clone_size: few

cdr3_nt: TGCAGTGCCTCTGCTCTTATATACAAAAGCATTCAGTACTTC
cdr3_aa: CSASALIYKSIQYF
v_call: TRBV20-1
j_call: TRBJ2-4
d_call: -
clone_size: -

cdr3_nt: TGTGCCATCAGAGGTCGCGACGGGGAAAAACTGTTTTTT
cdr3_aa: CAIRGRDGEKLFF
v_call: TRBV10-3
j_call: TRBJ1-4
d_call: -
clone_size: -

cdr3_nt: TGTGCCAGCAGCCGCCGGGGCGGGAGTGGCTCCTACAATGAGCAGTTCTTC
cdr3_aa: CASSRRGGSGSYNEQFF
v_call: TRBV3-1
j_call: TRBJ2-1
d_call: TRBD2
clone_size: few

cdr3_nt: TGTGCCAGCAGCCCTTGGCGCGGGGATAATGAAAAACTGTTTTTT
cdr3_aa: CASSPWRGDNEKLFF
v_call: TRBV7-2
j_call: TRBJ1-4
d_call: -
clone_size: -

cdr3_nt: TGCGCCAGCAGCTTCAGACAGGGAGTCGGAGATACGCAGTATTTT
cdr3_aa: CASSFRQGVGDTQYF
v_call: TRBV5-1
j_call: TRBJ2-3
d_call: TRBD1
clone_size: -

cdr3_nt: TGCGCCAGCAGCTTGTTTGCCGGCCGCGGAGCTTTCTTT
cdr3_aa: CASSLFAGRGAFF
v_call: TRBV5-1
j_call: TRBJ1-1
d_call: -
clone_size: -

cdr3_nt: TGTGCCAGCAGGACGACTAGCGGGGGGGAGACCCAGTACTTC
cdr3_aa: CASRTTSGGETQYF
v_call: TRBV12-3/TRBV12-4
j_call: TRBJ2-5
d_call: TRBD2
clone_size: -

cdr3_nt: TGCGCCAGCAGCCAACTACGGGACCAGCCCCAGCATTTT
cdr3_aa: CASSQLRDQPQHF
v_call: TRBV4-3
j_call: TRBJ1-5
d_call: -
clone_size: -

cdr3_nt: TGTGCCAGCAGCTCATATGGGGGTAGAAGGATTACTGAAGCTTTCTTT
cdr3_aa: CASSSYGGRRITEAFF
v_call: TRBV5-6
j_call: TRBJ1-1
d_call: -
clone_size: -

cdr3_nt: TGCGCCAGCAGCATAGATCCTAATGAAAAACTGTTTTTT
cdr3_aa: CASSIDPNEKLFF
v_call: TRBV5-1
j_call: TRBJ1-4
d_call: -
clone_size: -

cdr3_nt: TGTGCCAGCAGTAAAGGGCCCCCAGGGTACACTGAAGCTTTCTTT
cdr3_aa: CASSKGPPGYTEAFF
v_call: TRBV27
j_call: TRBJ1-1
d_call: -
clone_size: -

cdr3_nt: TGTGCCAGCACTCAAAATACCGGGGCCTACAATGAGCAGTTCTTC
cdr3_aa: CASTQNTGAYNEQFF
v_call: TRBV6-1
j_call: TRBJ2-1
d_call: -
clone_size: few

cdr3_nt: TGTGCCAGCGGATCCTCCGTCGGGCGGCCCCTCCACTTT
cdr3_aa: CASGSSVGRPLHF
v_call: TRBV27
j_call: TRBJ1-6
d_call: -
clone_size: -

cdr3_nt: TGCAGCGTTGTCGGCCTAGCGGGGGATTACGAGCAGTACTTC
cdr3_aa: CSVVGLAGDYEQYF
v_call: TRBV29-1
j_call: TRBJ2-7
d_call: TRBD2
clone_size: many

cdr3_nt: TGTGCCAGCAGGACAGGGTTGAGGCCCAATCAGCCCCAGCATTTT
cdr3_aa: CASRTGLRPNQPQHF
v_call: TRBV6-5
j_call: TRBJ1-5
d_call: TRBD1
clone_size: -

cdr3_nt: TGTGCCAGCAGCCCTAGCGGGGGACCAGAGACCCAGTACTTC
cdr3_aa: CASSPSGGPETQYF
v_call: TRBV5-4
j_call: TRBJ2-5
d_call: TRBD2
clone_size: -

cdr3_nt: TGCGCCAGCAGCTTGTACCTAGCGACGAATGAGCAGTTCTTC
cdr3_aa: CASSLYLATNEQFF
v_call: TRBV5-1
j_call: TRBJ2-1
d_call: -
clone_size: -

cdr3_nt: TGCAGTGCTGCGGTGGGGGGCACAGATACGCAGTATTTT
cdr3_aa: CSAAVGGTDTQYF
v_call: TRBV20-1
j_call: TRBJ2-3
d_call: -
clone_size: few

cdr3_nt: TGCAGTGCTAAGAGGGAACTACAGGGGCGGTATGGTGGCTACACCTTC
cdr3_aa: CSAKRELQGRYGGYTF
v_call: TRBV20-1
j_call: TRBJ1-2
d_call: TRBD1
clone_size: -

cdr3_nt: TGCAGTGCTACGGGGCTCCTAGACTATGGCTACACCTTC
cdr3_aa: CSATGLLDYGYTF
v_call: TRBV20-1
j_call: TRBJ1-2
d_call: -
clone_size: -

cdr3_nt: TGTGCCAGCAGTGATTATGGCGGGGGGGAGACCCAGTACTTC
cdr3_aa: CASSDYGGGETQYF
v_call: TRBV25-1
j_call: TRBJ2-5
d_call: TRBD2
clone_size: -

cdr3_nt: TGTGCCAGCAGCGTGGGGGCTGGGACCCAGTACTTC
cdr3_aa: CASSVGAGTQYF
v_call: TRBV9
j_call: TRBJ2-5
d_call: -
clone_size: few

cdr3_nt: TGTGCCAGCAGCCCCGGGGGGACAGCAACTAATGAAAAACTGTTTTTT
cdr3_aa: CASSPGGTATNEKLFF
v_call: TRBV4-2
j_call: TRBJ1-4
d_call: TRBD1
clone_size: -

cdr3_nt: TGCAGCCATCGTTCAGGCGACAGGGCCGAAGCTTTCTTT
cdr3_aa: CSHRSGDRAEAFF
v_call: TRBV29-1
j_call: TRBJ1-1
d_call: TRBD1
clone_size: -

cdr3_nt: TGTGCCAGCAGTTACTCCCGGGGGGGCACAGATACGCAGTATTTT
cdr3_aa: CASSYSRGGTDTQYF
v_call: TRBV6-5
j_call: TRBJ2-3
d_call: TRBD2
clone_size: -

cdr3_nt: TGTGCCGGCAGCTGGGTGGAAGGCAGCTCCTACAATGAGCAGTTCTTC
cdr3_aa: CAGSWVEGSSYNEQFF
v_call: TRBV5-5
j_call: TRBJ2-1
d_call: -
clone_size: -